This T cell receptor beta chain was captured by sequencing in a study of T cell responses to AZD1222 COVID-19 vaccine. TCRdb keeps only in-frame clones here, not all; method: immunoSEQ multiplex PCR. This sample has about 120,000 clones; approximately 88% occur once, and the top ten carry about 1.6%. Overall study findings and caveats: The sample set comprised mostly white British donors with more females, and clonal diversity was possibly underestimated. CD4 TCRs associated with vaccination spanned spike, dominating at 160-218 and 743-854. The number of AZD1222 recipients seropositive at baseline was only five or six. There were repertoire samples only from the period after the peak T cell response.

On this clone: The target antigen is unknown.

Sequencing used peripheral blood, obtained on day 0 of AZD1222 vaccination. The TCR was taken from an adult in good health.

CDR3 in amino acids: CASSEKSGSGTDTQYF. The DNA of the CDR3 is TGTGCCAGCAGTGAAAAGTCCGGCAGTGGCACAGATACGCAGTATTTT. The V call is TRBV6-1, the J call TRBJ2-3, with no clear D. Trimming took 2 bases from V and 1 from J, leaving 13 bases between them. This CDR3 spans 16 amino acids. In germline, CDR1 is MNHNS, CDR2 SASEGT.